These T cell receptor beta chains were read from a single sample in a study of blood T cells in healthy people across ages. TCRdb independently ran MiXCR on the 5' RACE reads; one entry per CDR3 protein. The data hold about 640,000 distinct CDR3 sequences, with roughly three fifths observed a single time. The material sequenced was blood. These receptors came from a man between 60 and 75 years old in good health. Each CDR3 is given with its conserved first and last residue. The D gene is left open where the match is weak. Not all rows give a size; the values are once, few, many and, for expanded clones, a class.

J gene: TRBJ1-2
clone size: .
V gene: TRBV4-1
D gene: TRBD1
CDR3 DNA: TGCGCCAGCAGCCAACCACCGGACAGGGCCCAAAACTATGGCTACACCTTC
CDR3 protein: CASSQPPDRAQNYGYTF

J gene: TRBJ2-7
clone size: few
V gene: TRBV29-1
D gene: .
CDR3 DNA: TGCAGCGTACTGGTCGCCTACGAGCAGTACTTC
CDR3 protein: CSVLVAYEQYF

J gene: TRBJ2-1
clone size: .
V gene: TRBV7-2
D gene: TRBD2
CDR3 DNA: TGTGCCAGCAGCCCCCAAGCGGGGGGCCCGCACAATGAGCAGTTCTTC
CDR3 protein: CASSPQAGGPHNEQFF

J gene: TRBJ2-7
clone size: few
V gene: TRBV3-1
D gene: .
CDR3 DNA: TGTGCCAGCAGCCAAGGGCCGGATAACTCCTACGAGCAGTACTTC
CDR3 protein: CASSQGPDNSYEQYF

J gene: TRBJ2-3
clone size: .
V gene: TRBV4-1
D gene: TRBD1
CDR3 DNA: TGCGCCAGCAGCCAAGATCGGGACAGGGTCACGCAGTATTTT
CDR3 protein: CASSQDRDRVTQYF

J gene: TRBJ2-3
clone size: .
V gene: TRBV12-3/TRBV12-4
D gene: .
CDR3 DNA: TGTGCCAGCAAATGGACCAGAGGCATGTCAGATACGCAGTATTTT
CDR3 protein: CASKWTRGMSDTQYF

J gene: TRBJ2-1
clone size: .
V gene: TRBV11-2
D gene: TRBD2
CDR3 DNA: TGTGCCAGCAGCTTAAGTCTAGCGGCAAACAATGAGCAGTTCTTC
CDR3 protein: CASSLSLAANNEQFF

J gene: TRBJ2-5
clone size: few
V gene: TRBV20-1
D gene: TRBD2
CDR3 DNA: TGCAGTGCTAGAAATTTGGGACTAGCGGATAAAGAGACCCAGTACTTC
CDR3 protein: CSARNLGLADKETQYF

J gene: TRBJ2-1
clone size: many
V gene: TRBV5-1
D gene: TRBD2
CDR3 DNA: TGTGCCAGCAGCTTAGTGGGGGGGAGCTCCTACAATGAGCAGTTCTTC
CDR3 protein: CASSLVGGSSYNEQFF

J gene: TRBJ2-3
clone size: .
V gene: TRBV10-3
D gene: TRBD1
CDR3 DNA: TGTGCCATCAAAGGGACAGGGACAGATACGCAGTATTTT
CDR3 protein: CAIKGTGTDTQYF

J gene: TRBJ2-7
clone size: .
V gene: TRBV7-2
D gene: TRBD2
CDR3 DNA: TGTGCCAGCAGCCCTAGCGGGGGACACGGCGAGCAGTACTTC
CDR3 protein: CASSPSGGHGEQYF

J gene: TRBJ1-6
clone size: .
V gene: TRBV28
D gene: .
CDR3 DNA: TGTGCCAGCAGTCCACCCATAGGGAGAAGAAATTCACCCCTCCACTTT
CDR3 protein: CASSPPIGRRNSPLHF

J gene: TRBJ2-5
clone size: .
V gene: TRBV5-1
D gene: .
CDR3 DNA: TGCGCCAGCAGCTTGGGGCCCGGTGGGGGCCAAGAGACCCAGTACTTC
CDR3 protein: CASSLGPGGGQETQYF